A selection of T cell receptor beta chains follows, all from one sample in a study of shared clonotypes between healthy human individuals. Only in-frame clones appear in the TCRdb table, and some are missing; sequencing was by immunoSEQ multiplex PCR. The sample carries more than 1,200,000 clones, approximately 98.5% recorded once. The specimen was naive CD4+ T cells sorted from blood. Every receptor here comes from a man aged 25 to 40 in good health. Both conserved end residues are part of each CDR3. The order of the fields is D gene, clone size, J gene, V gene, CDR3 protein, CDR3 DNA. A D gene is named only where the DNA matches it firmly. Rows may omit the clone size; those that give it use once, few, many or a size class.

NA | NA | TRBJ2-1 | TRBV5-1 | CASSLNGGAGYEQFF | TGCGCCAGCAGCTTAAACGGGGGCGCTGGGTATGAGCAGTTCTTC
NA | NA | TRBJ2-1 | TRBV7-2 | CASSTGPRGYNEQFF | TGTGCCAGCAGCACGGGCCCTCGGGGCTACAATGAGCAGTTCTTC
NA | NA | TRBJ2-7 | TRBV5-1 | CASSFQGTYEQYF | TGCGCCAGCAGCTTCCAGGGGACCTACGAGCAGTACTTC
TRBD1 | NA | TRBJ2-7 | TRBV5-4 | CASTPGQGRGATDEQYF | TGTGCCAGCACCCCGGGACAGGGGAGGGGGGCAACAGACGAGCAGTACTTC
NA | NA | TRBJ1-2 | TRBV4-1 | CASSKGIGGTTNYGYTF | TGCGCCAGCAGCAAGGGGATCGGCGGGACAACTAACTATGGCTACACCTTC
NA | NA | TRBJ1-5 | TRBV27 | CASSLWTPRQADSNQPQHF | TGTGCCAGCAGTTTATGGACCCCCCGACAGGCAGATAGCAATCAGCCCCAGCATTTT
NA | once | TRBJ1-1 | TRBV11-3 | CASSSSPQPGTRTFF | TGTGCCAGCAGCTCTAGCCCACAGCCCGGGACCCGTACTTTCTTT
NA | NA | TRBJ1-5 | TRBV28 | CASSLGRRGYQPQHF | TGTGCCAGCAGTTTAGGACGTAGGGGGTATCAGCCCCAGCATTTT
TRBD1 | NA | TRBJ1-5 | TRBV27 | CASSSPTGNQPQHF | TGTGCCAGCAGTTCCCCGACAGGGAATCAGCCCCAGCATTTT
NA | NA | TRBJ2-5 | TRBV6-1 | CASSPRTAQETQYF | TGTGCCAGCAGTCCTAGGACAGCCCAAGAGACCCAGTACTTC
NA | NA | TRBJ2-1 | TRBV27 | CASSLSGQFHEQFF | TGTGCCAGCAGTTTATCGGGCCAATTCCATGAGCAGTTCTTC
NA | NA | TRBJ2-1 | TRBV5-6 | CASSLIGQRSYNEQFF | TGTGCCAGCAGCCTAATCGGGCAACGCTCCTACAATGAGCAGTTCTTC
NA | NA | TRBJ1-5 | TRBV19 | CASSLRGVGGNQPQHF | TGTGCCAGTAGCCTGAGGGGGGTAGGAGGCAATCAGCCCCAGCATTTT
NA | once | TRBJ2-2 | TRBV7-8 | CASSLDGSGELFF | TGTGCCAGCAGCTTAGACGGTTCCGGGGAGCTGTTTTTT
NA | NA | TRBJ2-1 | TRBV5-4 | CASSPHIGGLYNEQFF | TGTGCCAGCAGCCCCCATATAGGGGGGCTCTACAATGAGCAGTTCTTC
NA | NA | TRBJ2-7 | TRBV7-9 | CASSHTRDTTYEQYF | TGTGCCAGCAGCCACACCCGGGACACGACCTACGAGCAGTACTTC
NA | NA | TRBJ2-3 | TRBV15 | CATSRDPTASLGDTQYF | TGTGCCACCAGCAGAGACCCGACCGCTAGCCTGGGTGATACGCAGTATTTT
NA | once | TRBJ1-3 | TRBV5-1 | CASSFLAGTSGNTIYF | TGCGCCAGCAGCTTTTTGGCCGGAACCTCTGGAAACACCATATATTTT
NA | NA | TRBJ1-1 | TRBV30 | CAWKTVNTEAFF | TGTGCCTGGAAGACAGTGAACACTGAAGCTTTCTTT
TRBD2 | NA | TRBJ2-1 | TRBV5-1 | CASSSRTSGSRSEQFF | TGCGCCAGCAGCTCACGGACTAGCGGGAGTCGGAGTGAGCAGTTCTTC